This entry concerns a single TCR beta chain. Its antigen specificity is not known. No base qualities exist here, and no much larger clone lies one base off it. These data come from a study of cytomegalovirus exposure and HLA in healthy donors (dated by TCRdb to 2017 to 2019). In terms of the full investigation: In an earlier analysis of some 610 of the donors, about 270 Gb of sequence data and approximately 100 million unique TCR beta sequences from about 179 million T cells were reported. A few DR-DQ haplotypes were treated as single units for association and clustering because of strong linkage in the cohort. The aim of the study was to test whether cataloging public T cell receptors could identify signatures of past pathogen exposure. All discovery cohort repertoires had been generated using a single sequencing platform. Rather than drawing on any new phenotypic data, the later analysis identified candidate immune exposures from TCR beta sequences and the way those sequences occurred across donors. Class I and class II HLA loci were covered by the typing at four-digit resolution. A later analysis re-examined previously published TCR beta repertoires from around 670 donors and added high-resolution HLA genotyping to investigate patterns of TCR occurrence. Approximately 330 gigabases of sequencing data and 91 million or so unique TCR sequences made up an early release that covered several hundred HLA-typed donors. Of the 300 to 450 genotyped donors, approximately 81% were placed in the genetic ancestry cluster associated with self-reported Caucasian donors. An earlier analysis of approximately 500 of the donors applied high-throughput TCR beta sequencing to assess whether each TCR beta V gene segment acted as functional or pseudogenic. A later genetic analysis used genome-wide SNP genotypes for about 60% of the roughly 700 donors, treating that subset as a discovery cohort. High-throughput TCR immunosequencing, statistical association of individual TCRs with disease status, and machine learning were combined to predict cytomegalovirus infection status. On average, roughly 240,000 unique TCR beta nucleotide sequences were sequenced per donor among 398 genotyped donors of the cohort, with approximately 18% of those sequences being non-productive. Besides the first cohort of 550 to 750 subjects, a separate validation cohort made up of 120 different subjects was used. Donor age, sex, ethnicity and CMV serostatus were collected together with the repertoire data. Using immunosequencing, the study profiled T cell repertoires from 550 to 750 subjects and related those repertoires to cytomegalovirus serostatus. The number of typed donors differed by locus: about 629-630 for A, B, C, DRB1 and DQB1; about 520 for DQA1; over 600 for DPA1; and about 450 for DPB1. Study-wide conclusions, independent of this receptor: According to a later analysis, TCR association rates differed among HLA loci, with DRB1 alleles showing the most associated TCRs and HLA-C alleles showing the fewest. Only TCR beta chains were sequenced in this cohort, and the absence of alpha or paired-chain data limited detectable features. Compared with equally common non-associated chains, HLA-associated TCR beta chains in a later analysis were more clonally expanded and had lower generation probabilities. In a later analysis, most CMV-associated TCR beta chains were found to appear HLA-restricted, with HLA associations seemingly driven largely by CMV exposure. A group of highly shared sequence variants was considered likely to be a technical artifact of the sequencing pipeline. In a later analysis, some 17,000 TCR beta sequences were associated with specific HLA alleles at a false discovery rate of 0.05. The classifier was reported to diagnose cytomegalovirus status with high specificity and sensitivity in both the original and validation cohorts. V-gene and J-gene trimming of TCR beta chains was associated with a missense DCLRE1C variant in a later genetic analysis, and the association was replicated in an independent cohort. In a later analysis, several top co-occurrence clusters were reported to appear linked to parvovirus B19, influenza, CMV and Epstein-Barr virus. Because counts were too low, seventeen rarely observed V segments, including chromosome 9 orphons, were left out of the earlier analysis of about 620 of the donors. An earlier analysis of 587 of the donors showed that most TCR beta V segments appeared in productive rearrangements either about 90% or about 30% of the time, which broadly matched IMGT annotations. In a later genetic analysis, fewer N-insertions in productive TCRs were reported among donors in an Asian-associated ancestry cluster than the roughly 700-donor mean. When HLA alleles, especially DR and DQ, strongly co-occurred, TCR associations were difficult to assign to individual alleles. The study gave a list of 150 to 200 TCR beta chains associated with cytomegalovirus. A further reported finding was that TCR beta sequences accurately predicted the HLA-A and HLA-B alleles for most subjects in the first cohort. Because some donors lacked HLA typing at each locus, the association tests relied only on the typed subset. CMV serostatus was the only immune exposure information available for the cohort. According to the authors, the approach could potentially be generalized to other disease states and immunological phenotypes. Presence/absence analyses assumed roughly uniform sequencing depth across donors, an assumption that may not hold. Correlated functional status among segregating V segments might be attributable to linkage disequilibrium, but an unknown experimental factor could not be ruled out. In vitro tests confirmed that a few of the cytomegalovirus-associated TCR beta chains recognize cytomegalovirus antigens. Some IMGT-functional V segments, including TRBV6-2 and TRBV6-3, could not be told apart with the 87-base-pair reads, so those segments were excluded. While some public TCRs were present in many individuals, most TCR sequences turned up only very rarely across donors.

The library relied on the immunoSEQ multiplex PCR assay. For the multiplex PCR, a mixture combining 60 forward primers for TCR Vbeta segments and 13 reverse primers for TCR Jbeta segments was used. Amplification of the CDR3 region of rearranged TCR beta genes was performed with a multiplex PCR assay on genomic DNA. Amplified TCR beta libraries were sequenced as 87-base-pair reads on the Illumina HiSeq System. In the source study's methods: A later analysis counted 75 million to 100 million unique TCR beta chains across the 600 to 850 repertoires, and roughly 10 million of these chains were shared by at least two donors. To remove PCR and sequencing errors, raw reads were error-corrected and collapsed into unique sequences using a nearest-neighbor algorithm that merged closely related sequences. CDR3 sequences were aligned to IMGT reference sequences to assign V, D and J gene segments. For a sequence to be retained, a match of at least six nucleotides was required to both a V gene segment and a J gene segment. A rearrangement counted as productive if the CDR3 had no stop codons and remained in frame with V and J, and every other rearrangement counted as non-productive. CDR3 was defined according to IMGT convention as the region running from the second conserved V-encoded cysteine to the conserved J-encoded phenylalanine. Sequences without an unambiguous match to a single V gene segment were excluded from the earlier analysis of almost 600 of the donors. An earlier analysis of a few hundred of the donors classified V segments as functional when productive rearrangements were above 56.7% and as segregating when the standard deviation between donors was above 5%. A statistical classification framework was built for diagnosing cytomegalovirus status from the catalog of TCR beta chain sequences. In a later analysis, TCR nucleotide sequences were compared against IMGT/GENE-DB human TR gene sequences so that V and J genes could be assigned. Using the TCRdist pipeline, a later analysis assigned CDR3 sequences along with most-parsimonious VDJ recombination scenarios. In a later analysis, each TCR beta chain was defined by its CDR3 amino acid sequence together with its V-gene family, and reads lacking a unique V-gene family were excluded. To address suspected cross-contamination and a sequencing artifact, a later analysis removed 450 to 700 highly shared, low-generation-probability nucleotide sequences. In a later analysis, a clonal expansion index for each public chain was calculated from normalized within-repertoire ranks of inferred template counts. A later analysis computed generation probabilities with a VDJ recombination model fitted to out-of-frame rearrangements, and checked the results against IGoR. In a later analysis, TCR-TCR, TCR-HLA and TCR-CMV co-occurrence was scored with hypergeometric tests, and a repertoire-size bias correction was applied to TCR pairs. False discovery rates were estimated in a later analysis by permuting HLA or CMV assignments 20 times. In a later analysis, co-occurring TCRs were grouped with DBSCAN, and TCRdist sequence similarity was added when clustering was performed within HLA-allele-positive subsets. Repertoires with fewer than 30,000 or more than 120,000 public chains, plus five repertoires with anomalous nucleotide sharing, were excluded from co-occurrence clustering. TCRdb carries this immuneACCESS record with in-frame sequences only. Its versions omit some clonotypes, under half of them owing to an unresolved V gene in the studies checked, with the rest unexplained. That table furnishes V, J and clone size, whereas the DNA furnished D and trimming. This sample holds about 55,000 clones; around three quarters were observed only once. Jointly, the top ten make up about 1.5% of the sample.

From a lookup of the germline V gene, CDR1 and CDR2 are SGHAT and FQNNGV. Including cysteine and phenylalanine, the CDR3 has 13 amino acids. The DNA shown is the 39-base CDR3, in frame from base 1. V lost 4 bases and J lost 9 bases; the stretch between them is 15 bases long. The cohort was made up of approximately 700 healthy bone marrow donors. Cohort members were all nominally healthy when sampled, although unrecorded immune exposures were likely present. The donor tested CMV seronegative and was one of the 352 seronegative cohort members. Each donor provided a peripheral blood sample, and peripheral blood mononuclear cells were used for TCR beta sequencing. The Qiagen DNeasy Blood Extraction Kit was used to extract genomic DNA from the blood cell samples.

The chain is encoded by TRBV11-2 joined to TRBJ1-1; TRBD1 is a possible D gene, resting on 6 matching bases. The sequence was collected from a female donor in good health and CMV-seronegative. Input material: PBMCs. The CDR3 has the sequence CASSSGHSAKAFF. The DNA reads TGTGCCAGCAGCTCGGGACACTCGGCGAAAGCTTTCTTT. The reference TRBV11-2 and TRBJ1-1 proteins fill in what lies around the CDR3, so the full variable domain reads EAGVAQSPRYKIIEKRQSVAFWCNPISGHATLYWYQQILGQGPKLLIQFQNNGVVDDSQLPKDRFSAERLKGVDSTLKIQPAKLEDSAVYLCASSSGHSAKAFFGQGTRLTVV.